The rows below give T cell receptor beta chains drawn from one sample of a study of molecular identifiers for immune sequencing clone quantification. TCRdb reprocessed the PCR reads via MiXCR and lists one record per CDR3 protein. The sample shows 490,000 or so distinct CDR3 sequences, about 26% of them seen only once. The sample comprised naive CD8+ T cells from blood, with Jurkat cell RNA spiked in. The receptor source for this set is a human donor in good health. Some libraries in this study had Jurkat cell RNA spiked in. Each CDR3 is given with its conserved first and last residue. A D gene is named only where the DNA matches it firmly. Not all rows give a size; the values are once, few, many and, for expanded clones, a class.

abundance,j_gene,d_gene,v_gene,CDR3nt,CDR3aa
few,TRBJ2-5,TRBD1,TRBV13,TGTGCCAGCAGCTTCGGGACAGGGGGAGGAGAGACCCAGTACTTC,CASSFGTGGGETQYF
many,TRBJ1-4,TRBD1,TRBV6-6,TGTGCCAGCACCACGGGGACAGTTAATGAAAAGCTGTTTTTT,CASTTGTVNEKLFF
few,TRBJ1-2,-,TRBV28,TGTGCCAGCAGACCGCGGGACCTTGGGGTTTATGGCTACACCTTC,CASRPRDLGVYGYTF
-,TRBJ2-1,-,TRBV4-3,TGCGCCAGCAGCCAATCAGTCGACAATGAGCAGTTCTTC,CASSQSVDNEQFF
-,TRBJ1-3,-,TRBV27,TGTGCCAGCAGTTTATCATTTTCTGGAAACACCATATATTTT,CASSLSFSGNTIYF
-,TRBJ2-3,TRBD2,TRBV19,TGTGCCAGTAGTATACTAGCGGGAGTCGGGCCAGATACGCAGTATTTT,CASSILAGVGPDTQYF
once,TRBJ1-2,-,TRBV30,TGTGCTACGTGGTTCAGTGCTAACTATGGCTACAACTTC,CATWFSANYGYNF
few,TRBJ2-2,-,TRBV20-1,TGCAGTGCTATATGGGACACCGGGGAGCTGTTTTTT,CSAIWDTGELFF
few,TRBJ2-1,TRBD1,TRBV6-2/TRBV6-3,TGTGCCAGCAGTCCGCCGGACAGGTACGGTGAGCAGTTCTTC,CASSPPDRYGEQFF
-,TRBJ2-7,-,TRBV7-9,TGTGCCAGCAGCTCCCCTTGGGGGTCCTACGAGCAGTACTTC,CASSSPWGSYEQYF
-,TRBJ2-3,TRBD1,TRBV30,TGTGCCTACTCCCGGACAGGGAGCACAGATACGCAGTATTTT,CAYSRTGSTDTQYF
few,TRBJ2-3,TRBD2,TRBV6-2/TRBV6-3,TGTGCCAGCAGTTATGGCGGGGGTGTGGCAGATACGCAGTATTTT,CASSYGGGVADTQYF
-,TRBJ1-3,-,TRBV4-1,TGCGCCAGCAGCCAAGGGGGCAGGGGCCATCCGGCTGGAAACACCATATATTTT,CASSQGGRGHPAGNTIYF
-,TRBJ2-2,-,TRBV7-2,TGTGCCAGCAGCTCCTTGGACCTACCTCGCGGGGAGCTGTTTTTT,CASSSLDLPRGELFF
few,TRBJ2-7,-,TRBV28,TGTGCCAGCTCTGGGCGCGGGTATTACGAGCAGTACTTC,CASSGRGYYEQYF
many,TRBJ2-5,-,TRBV9,TGTGCCAGCAGCTTAACATTGGGGGAGACCCAGTACTTC,CASSLTLGETQYF
-,TRBJ2-2,-,TRBV7-6,TGTGCCAGCAGCTTAGACTCTTTCCAGGGTATTAACACCGGGGAGCTGTTTTTT,CASSLDSFQGINTGELFF
few,TRBJ1-2,-,TRBV20-1,TGCAGTGCTAGAGGAAGCTATGGCTACACCTTC,CSARGSYGYTF
many,TRBJ2-3,-,TRBV5-6,TGTGCCAGCAGCTTGATGCAGAATACGCAGTATTTT,CASSLMQNTQYF
few,TRBJ2-5,-,TRBV5-4,TGTGCCAGCAGCCTAAGTAGCGGAGTGTACCAAGAGACCCAGTACTTC,CASSLSSGVYQETQYF
once,TRBJ2-7,TRBD2,TRBV7-8,TGTGTCAGCAGCTTAGTACTAGCGGCCTACGAGCAGTACTTC,CVSSLVLAAYEQYF
few,TRBJ2-7,TRBD1,TRBV19,TGTGCCAGTAGTATAGGGACAGGGGTAACTTACGAGCAGTACTTC,CASSIGTGVTYEQYF
-,TRBJ1-2,-,TRBV9,TGTGCCAGCAGCAGGGATTTTGGCTACGCCTTC,CASSRDFGYAF
-,TRBJ2-2,-,TRBV12-3/TRBV12-4,TGTGCCAGCAACGGGAGAATTGAGGACACCGGGGAGCTGTTTTTT,CASNGRIEDTGELFF
-,TRBJ2-7,-,TRBV28,TGTGCCAGCAGTTTTTTGGACAGCTCCTACGAGCAGTACTTC,CASSFLDSSYEQYF
few,TRBJ1-1,TRBD1,TRBV11-2,TGTGCCAGCAGCTTACCCAAGACAGGGAGGTTGAACACTGAAGCTTTCTTT,CASSLPKTGRLNTEAFF
many,TRBJ2-7,-,TRBV27,TGCGCCAGCAGCTTGGGCGGCTACTACGAGCAGTACTTC,CASSLGGYYEQYF
many,TRBJ2-2,-,TRBV30,TGTGCCTGGAGTGTAACCGGGAGCGGGGAGCTGTTTTTT,CAWSVTGSGELFF
-,TRBJ2-1,-,TRBV5-1,TGCGCCAGCAACAGACAGTCTAGCTCCTACAATGAGCAGTTCTTC,CASNRQSSSYNEQFF
-,TRBJ2-7,TRBD2,TRBV7-9,TGTGCCATCACTCATTGGGGGGAGGGTCCCTACGAGCAGTACTTC,CAITHWGEGPYEQYF
-,TRBJ2-3,-,TRBV20-1,TGCAGTGCTAGAGATGACGGGAAGGGCACAGATACGCAGTATTTT,CSARDDGKGTDTQYF
few,TRBJ2-1,TRBD2,TRBV20-1,TGCAGTGCTAGAGATCCCCGGACTAGCGGCGATTACAATGAGCAGTTCTTC,CSARDPRTSGDYNEQFF
many,TRBJ2-1,-,TRBV12-3/TRBV12-4,TGTGCCAGCAAGCTAGGGGGGTACAATGAGCAGTTCTTC,CASKLGGYNEQFF
-,TRBJ2-7,-,TRBV7-9,TGTGCCAGCAGCTCCCCCCTCCTCCACGAGCAGTACTTC,CASSSPLLHEQYF
-,TRBJ1-5,-,TRBV21-1,TGTGCCAGCAGCAAAGGACAGACGTCAGGGCGTGGGCAGCCCCAGCATTTT,CASSKGQTSGRGQPQHF
few,TRBJ2-7,TRBD2,TRBV7-9,TGTGCCAGCACCTTTGAGGGGACTAGTACTTACGAGCAGTACTTC,CASTFEGTSTYEQYF
-,TRBJ1-1,-,TRBV28,TGTGCCAGCAGTTGGATAGGGGGGATGAACACTGAAGCTTTCTTT,CASSWIGGMNTEAFF
few,TRBJ2-3,-,TRBV20-1,TGCAGTGCTAGAGATTTCTTCCGGGATCCCGGGACAGATACGCAGTATTTT,CSARDFFRDPGTDTQYF
few,TRBJ2-1,-,TRBV4-3,TGCGCCAGCAGCAGGAGGGGACCTTACAATGAGCAGTTCTTC,CASSRRGPYNEQFF
few,TRBJ2-7,-,TRBV2,TGTGCCAGCATCCATCCCCGGGCCAAAATCTACGAGCAGTACTTC,CASIHPRAKIYEQYF
many,TRBJ2-3,TRBD2,TRBV7-2,TGTGCCAGCAGCTCCGGACTAGCGGCCCACACAGATACGCAGTATTTT,CASSSGLAAHTDTQYF
-,TRBJ2-2,-,TRBV7-2,TGTGCCAGCAGCTTTGAAGGGGCGCACACCGGGGAGCTGTTTTTT,CASSFEGAHTGELFF
many,TRBJ1-4,-,TRBV7-6,TGTGCCAGCAGCAAAACTAATGAAAAACTGTTTTTT,CASSKTNEKLFF
many,TRBJ2-5,-,TRBV7-6,TGTGCCAGCAGCAAGCTGGGGGCCCAGTACTTC,CASSKLGAQYF
few,TRBJ2-1,TRBD1,TRBV6-2/TRBV6-3,TGTGCCAGCAGTTACCCCGGACAGGGGGCTCGGGGTGAGCAGTTCTTC,CASSYPGQGARGEQFF
few,TRBJ2-5,-,TRBV7-8,TGTGCCAGCAGCTTAACAGACAGGCAGGTGGGAGAGACCCAGTACTTC,CASSLTDRQVGETQYF